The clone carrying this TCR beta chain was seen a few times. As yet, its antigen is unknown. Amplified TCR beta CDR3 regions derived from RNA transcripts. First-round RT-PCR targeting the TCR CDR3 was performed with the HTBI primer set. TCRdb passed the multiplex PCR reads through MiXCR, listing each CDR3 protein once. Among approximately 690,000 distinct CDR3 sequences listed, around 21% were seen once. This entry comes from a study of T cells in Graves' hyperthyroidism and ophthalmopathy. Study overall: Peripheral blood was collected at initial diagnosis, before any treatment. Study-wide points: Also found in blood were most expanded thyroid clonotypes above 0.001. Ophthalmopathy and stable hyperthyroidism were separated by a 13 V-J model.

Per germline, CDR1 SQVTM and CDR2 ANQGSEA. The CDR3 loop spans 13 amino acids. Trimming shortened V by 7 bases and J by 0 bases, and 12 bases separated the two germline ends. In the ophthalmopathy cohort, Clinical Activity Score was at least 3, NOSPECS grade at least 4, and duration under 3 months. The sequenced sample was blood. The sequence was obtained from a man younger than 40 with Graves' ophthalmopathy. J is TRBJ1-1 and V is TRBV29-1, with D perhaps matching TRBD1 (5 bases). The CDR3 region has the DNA TGCAGCGCCTCGACAGAGGTGAACACTGAAGCTTTCTTT. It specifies CSASTEVNTEAFF.